This TCR beta chain derives from a study of cytomegalovirus exposure and HLA in healthy donors. It was with 60 Vbeta and 13 Jbeta primers that the PCR ran. Only in-frame clones appear in the TCRdb table, and some are missing; sequencing was by immunoSEQ multiplex PCR. The sample records approximately 200,000 clones, 70% to 80% being singletons. Sequencing used PBMCs. The receptor was isolated from a man aged 35 to 55 in good health and CMV-seronegative.

The CDR3 spells CASSLASGTGELFF. The CDR3 coding sequence is TGCGCCAGCAGCTTGGCGTCAGGCACCGGGGAGCTGTTTTTT. This chain connects TRBV5-1 to TRBJ2-2; D is undetermined. Germline loops: CDR1 SGHRS, CDR2 YFSETQ. The CDR3 consists of 14 residues. Trimming took 0 bases from V and 4 from J, leaving 7 bases between them. Full variable domain (rest looked up from reference TRBV5-1 and TRBJ2-2): KAGVTQTPRYLIKTRGQQVTLSCSPISGHRSVSWYQQTPGQGLQFLFEYFSETQRNKGNFPGRFSGRQFSNSRSEMNVSTLELGDSALYLCASSLASGTGELFFGEGSRLTVL.